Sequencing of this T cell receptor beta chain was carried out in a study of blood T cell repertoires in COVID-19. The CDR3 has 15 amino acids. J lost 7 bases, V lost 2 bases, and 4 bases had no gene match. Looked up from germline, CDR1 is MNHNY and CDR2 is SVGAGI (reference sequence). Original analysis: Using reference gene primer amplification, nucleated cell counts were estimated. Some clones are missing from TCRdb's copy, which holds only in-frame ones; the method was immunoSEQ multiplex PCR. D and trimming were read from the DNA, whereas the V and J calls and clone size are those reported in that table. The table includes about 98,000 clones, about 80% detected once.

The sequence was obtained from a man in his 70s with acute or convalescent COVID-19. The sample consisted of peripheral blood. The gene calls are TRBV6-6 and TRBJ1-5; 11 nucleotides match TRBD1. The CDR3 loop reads CASSYGQGAMQPQHF. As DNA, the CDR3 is TGTGCCAGCAGTTACGGACAGGGGGCTATGCAGCCCCAGCATTTT.